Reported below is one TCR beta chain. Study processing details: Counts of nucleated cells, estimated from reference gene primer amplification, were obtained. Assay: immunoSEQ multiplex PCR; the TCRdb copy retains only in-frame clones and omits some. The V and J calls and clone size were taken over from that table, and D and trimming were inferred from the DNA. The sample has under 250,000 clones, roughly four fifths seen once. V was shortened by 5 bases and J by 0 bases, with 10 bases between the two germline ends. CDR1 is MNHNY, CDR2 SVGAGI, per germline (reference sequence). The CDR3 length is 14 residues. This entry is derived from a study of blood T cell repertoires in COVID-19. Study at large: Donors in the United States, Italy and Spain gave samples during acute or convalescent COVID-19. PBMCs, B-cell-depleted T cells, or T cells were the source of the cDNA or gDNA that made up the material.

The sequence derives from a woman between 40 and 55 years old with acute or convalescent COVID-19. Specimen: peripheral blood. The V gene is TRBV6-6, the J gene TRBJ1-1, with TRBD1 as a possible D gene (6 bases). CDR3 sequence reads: CASSRDTMNTEAFF. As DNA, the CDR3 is TGTGCCAGCAGTCGGGACACCATGAACACTGAAGCTTTCTTT.